This T cell receptor beta chain emerged from a study of shared clonotypes between healthy human individuals. Broader study findings: Clonotypes not shared had lower generation probabilities than those common to all four donors. Larger estimated richness was generally seen in naive subsets than in memory subsets.

Everyone who donated was a Caucasian adult who lived in Nashville, Tennessee. CDR3 length: 14 amino acids. Germline V gene data show CDR1 as KGHSH and CDR2 as LQKENI. With 0 bases removed from V and 5 bases from J, the gap between germline ends came to 7 bases. On this clone: The target antigen is unknown.

Over several immunoSEQ plates, each subset's genomic DNA was distributed in even portions. TCRdb's copy holds only in-frame clones and misses some; the assay was immunoSEQ multiplex PCR. The sample lists a few million clones, about 92% occurring once. J is TRBJ2-2 and V is TRBV18; D uncertain. Sequencing was carried out using naive CD4+ T cells sorted from blood. Subset given: CD45RA+ positively selected. The TCR comes from a man between 18 and 35 years old in good health. The DNA for the CDR3 is TGTGCCAGCTCACCACCGAACTGGACCGGGGAGCTGTTTTTT. Translation: CASSPPNWTGELFF.